Following are 21 T cell receptor beta chains from one sample sequenced in a study of T cell repertoires in cytomegalovirus infection. These receptors have no identified antigens. A single record per CDR3 protein comes from TCRdb applying MiXCR to the reads. Among 100,000 to 150,000 distinct CDR3 sequences listed, 20% to 30% were seen once. Sequenced material: PBMCs, sequenced either directly or after in vitro stimulation (not recorded which). These receptors all stem from a human donor in good health (CMV status not recorded). Some clones in this sample may be carry-over from other donors' samples.

The V and J genes are TRBV2 and TRBJ1-1, with 7 bases fitting TRBD1. Looked up from germline, CDR1 is SNHLY and CDR2 is FYNNEI. CDR3 size: 15 residues. Germline trimming cut 8 bases from V and 2 bases from J; bases unmatched to any gene: 11. This CDR3 is CASGIGRGFNTEAFF. In DNA, the CDR3 is TGTGCCAGCGGGATAGGCAGGGGGTTTAACACTGAAGCTTTCTTT.

In its sample, this clonotype was seen a few times. J is TRBJ1-5 and V is TRBV3-1; possibly TRBD1 for D (5 bases). Germline V gene data show CDR1 as LGHDT and CDR2 as YNNKEL (reference sequence). V dropped 2 bases and J dropped 2 bases, with 10 bases sitting between them. The CDR3 contains 15 residues. The CDR3 is CASSQYTGGNQPQHF. The CDR3 DNA follows: TGTGCCAGCAGCCAATATACAGGCGGCAATCAGCCCCAGCATTTT.

At least ten counts were recorded for this clonotype. The chain joins TRBV7-2 to TRBJ1-3; the D is unclear. V shed 1 base and J shed 3 bases, with 4 bases lying between them. The CDR3 contains 13 residues. The germline gives CDR1 SGHTA, CDR2 FQGNSA. CDR3 coding DNA: TGTGCCAGCAGCTTAGGGGGTGGAAACACCATATATTTT. This translates into CASSLGGGNTIYF.

The V and J genes are TRBV7-3 and TRBJ2-1; D perhaps matches TRBD2 (6 bases). The germline V and J ends were trimmed by 4 bases and 4 bases, with 8 bases remaining between them. The CDR3 sequence is 13 residues long. The germline CDR1 and CDR2 sequences are SGHTA and FQGTGA. CDR3 coding DNA: TGTGCCAGCAGCTCGGACTATTACAATGAGCAGTTCTTC. Its protein is CASSSDYYNEQFF.

This clonotype has ten or more counts. The V call is TRBV7-9, the J call TRBJ2-1; 13 bases fit TRBD2. The length of the CDR3 is 19 residues. Trimming removed 2 bases from V and 0 bases from J; junction bases left unmatched: 7. Germline CDR1 and CDR2: SEHNR and FQNEAQ (reference sequence). Here the CDR3 reads CASSLKGLAGISSYNEQFF. The CDR3 coding sequence is TGTGCCAGCAGCTTAAAGGGACTAGCGGGGATAAGCTCCTACAATGAGCAGTTCTTC.

This chain links TRBV2 with TRBJ2-5, with a tentative D call TRBD2 (5 bases). The germline V gene has CDR1 SNHLY and CDR2 FYNNEI. The CDR3 runs 15 residues. Deletions cut 4 bases from V and 3 bases from J, with 15 bases between. Here the CDR3 DNA reads TGTGCCAGCAGTGGACGACTGGCGACTAAAGAGACCCAGTACTTC. Protein product: CASSGRLATKETQYF.

This rearrangement joins TRBV7-2 to TRBJ2-1; TRBD1 is a possible D gene (6 bases). Trimming pared 5 bases from V and 6 bases from J, leaving 14 bases between. The CDR3 spans 14 residues. CDR1 is SGHTA, CDR2 FQGNSA, per germline. The CDR3 region is CASSPIPGVNEQFF. CDR3 in DNA: TGTGCCAGCAGCCCCATACCAGGGGTCAATGAGCAGTTCTTC. Combining the CDR3 with reference TRBV7-2 and TRBJ2-1 gives the whole variable domain GAGVSQSPSNKVTEKGKDVELRCDPISGHTALYWYRQSLGQGLEFLIYFQGNSAPDKSGLPSDRFSAERTGGSVSTLTIQRTQQEDSAVYLCASSPIPGVNEQFFGPGTRLTVL.

This clonotype was picked up many times. This rearrangement joins TRBV5-8 to TRBJ1-4; D remains ambiguous. V lost 0 bases and J lost 7, with 13 bases in between. CDR3 size: 15 residues. Germline V lookup: CDR1 SGHTS, CDR2 YDEGEE. The CDR3, as DNA: TGTGCCAGCAGCTTGGTGGCCCCTCGGACTGAAAAACTGTTTTTT. Translating it yields CASSLVAPRTEKLFF.

The chain couples TRBV4-3 to TRBJ2-5; 7 bases match TRBD2. V was clipped by 0 bases and J by 3 bases; unmatched bases: 4. In germline, CDR1 is LGHNA, CDR2 YSLEER. This CDR3 spans 15 amino acids. The CDR3 reads CASSQEGLAEETQYF. CDR3 sequence (DNA): TGCGCCAGCAGCCAAGAAGGCCTAGCGGAAGAGACCCAGTACTTC.

J is TRBJ1-1 and V is TRBV14, with D possibly matching TRBD1 (5 bases). This CDR3 has 14 residues. CDR1 and CDR2 (germline): SGHDN, FVKESK. Trimming cost V 4 bases and J 1 base, with 10 bases left between them. CDR3 amino acids: CASSRGLGNTEAFF. For the CDR3, the DNA is TGTGCCAGCAGCCGGGGACTGGGGAACACTGAAGCTTTCTTT.

This clonotype has only a few counts. J is TRBJ2-2 and V is TRBV7-6; unclear D gene. The CDR3 consists of 14 residues. CDR1 is SGHVS, CDR2 FNYEAQ, per germline. V was shortened by 3 bases and J by 4 bases, with 9 bases between the two germline ends. The CDR3 loop is CASSLTPGTGELFF. The CDR3 DNA is TGTGCCAGCAGCTTGACCCCTGGCACCGGGGAGCTGTTTTTT.

The sample holds a few counts of this clonotype. The chain employs TRBV30 and TRBJ2-3, with a weak D call TRBD2 (6 bases). Germline CDR1 GTSNPN, CDR2 SVGIG (reference sequence). Trimming cost V 4 bases and J 0 bases, with 17 bases left between them. The CDR3 runs to 16 residues. CDR3 nucleotides: TGTGCCTGGACCGTGGGGGGATCTTCTAGCACAGATACGCAGTATTTT. It yields the protein CAWTVGGSSSTDTQYF.

The chain has TRBV20-1 and TRBJ2-3; D is uncertain. CDR1 is DFQATT and CDR2 is SNEGSKA in the germline V gene (reference sequence). The ends were cut back, 2 bases at V and 4 bases at J, with 7 bases in the middle. The CDR3 runs 12 residues. CDR3 nucleotides: TGCAGTGCTAGACTGCCCGCAGATACGCAGTATTTT. Residues: CSARLPADTQYF.

The chain employs TRBV5-5 and TRBJ2-1; 8 bases match TRBD2. This CDR3 region has 16 residues. Germline V gives CDR1 SGHKS, CDR2 YYEKEE (reference sequence). J lost 2 bases, V lost 1 base, and 5 bases had no gene match. CDR3 residues: CASSLFTGGTYNEQFF. The CDR3, as DNA: TGTGCCAGCAGCTTGTTTACGGGAGGGACCTACAATGAGCAGTTCTTC.

Only a few counts were recorded for this clonotype. The chain joins TRBV7-2 to TRBJ2-7; D remains unclear. V lost 4 bases to trimming and J lost 3 bases, with 4 bases between them. CDR3 length equals 11 residues. Germline CDR1 reads SGHTA; CDR2 reads FQGNSA. The CDR3 reads CASSWLYEQYV. CDR3 nucleotides: TGTGCCAGCAGCTGGCTCTACGAGCAGTACGTC.

The CDR3 sequence: CASSLNPYGELFF. CDR3 sequence (DNA): TGTGCCAGCAGTTTAAATCCGTACGGGGAGCTGTTTTTT. V is TRBV28 and J is TRBJ2-2, with D unresolved. Germline lookup yields CDR1 MDHEN and CDR2 SYDVKM. The V and J ends lost 2 bases and 7 bases respectively, with 8 bases between them. This CDR3 is built from 13 residues.

The chain links TRBV11-2 to TRBJ1-2, with 9 bases matching TRBD1. The CDR3 covers 14 residues. V shed 4 bases, J shed 7 bases, and the junction held 7 bases outside the gene matches. The germline V gene encodes CDR1 SGHAT and CDR2 FQNNGV. The CDR3 spells CASSSLRDRAGYTF. CDR3 nucleotides: TGTGCCAGCAGCTCCCTCCGGGACAGGGCTGGCTACACCTTC.

The table lists this clonotype with a few counts. The V and J genes are TRBV18 and TRBJ2-7; 10 bases fit TRBD1. Germline-derived CDR1 and CDR2 are KGHSH and LQKENI. The CDR3 has 16 residues. V shed 4 bases and J 6 bases; nucleotides not matched to a gene: 12. Here the CDR3 reads CASSLNPGTGASEQYF. CDR3 in DNA: TGTGCCAGCTCACTAAACCCCGGGACAGGGGCCTCCGAGCAGTACTTC.

This clonotype occurred many times. The chain employs TRBV6-2 or TRBV6-3 and TRBJ2-1; D not certain. The CDR3 is made up of 12 amino acids. Germline V gene lookup returns CDR1 MNHEY and CDR2 SVGEGT. Between the trimmed V and J ends, which lost 2 bases and 10 bases, there was a span of 9 bases. The CDR3 nucleotides read TGTGCCAGCAGTTACAATTTCAGGGAGCAGTTCTTC. Translated: CASSYNFREQFF.

This clonotype was counted a few times. This chain connects TRBV5-1 to TRBJ2-7; possible D gene TRBD2, 5 bases. In germline, CDR1 is SGHRS, CDR2 YFSETQ. Trimming stripped 0 bases from V and 5 bases from J, with 12 bases between. CDR3 length: 14 amino acids. The CDR3 sequence: CASSLAGIPNEQYF. The CDR3 DNA is TGCGCCAGCAGCTTGGCCGGGATACCCAACGAGCAGTACTTC.

The table lists this clonotype with a few counts. The chain couples TRBV5-4 to TRBJ2-4, with a weak D call TRBD2 (6 bases). CDR1 SGHNT and CDR2 YYREEE come from the germline V gene (reference sequence). Trimming removed 2 bases from V and 4 bases from J, with 10 bases in between. This CDR3 has 14 residues. As DNA, the CDR3 is TGTGCCAGCAGCTTTGCGGGGAAGAAAAACATTCAGTACTTC. Amino acid sequence: CASSFAGKKNIQYF.